The 13 T cell receptor beta chains listed next were all sequenced from one sample in a study of cytomegalovirus exposure and HLA in healthy donors. TCRdb's copy holds only in-frame clones and misses some; the assay was immunoSEQ multiplex PCR. The sample yields 200,000 or so clones, around 84% seen once. Sequencing used PBMCs. The source is a woman aged 30 to 39 in good health and CMV-seropositive.

This chain joins TRBV7-8 and TRBJ2-7; 8 bases agree with TRBD1. V trimming: 6 bases; J trimming: 6 bases; junction bases outside the gene matches: 10. Germline lookup yields CDR1 SGHVS and CDR2 FQNEAQ. The CDR3 loop spans 14 amino acids. The CDR3 protein is CASSYTGGGLEQYF. The DNA of the CDR3 is TGTGCCAGCAGTTATACAGGGGGAGGCCTCGAGCAGTACTTC. The full variable domain, completed using reference TRBV7-8 and TRBJ2-7, is GAGVSQSPRYKVAKRGQDVALRCDPISGHVSLFWYQQALGQGPEFLTYFQNEAQLDKSGLPSDRFFAERPEGSVSTLKIQRTQQEDSAVYLCASSYTGGGLEQYFGPGTRLTVT.

The chain employs TRBV10-3 and TRBJ1-1, with D unresolved. CDR3 size: 11 residues. Germline V gene sequence: CDR1 ENHRY, CDR2 SYGVKD. Trimming shortened V by 6 bases and J by 5 bases, and 7 bases separated the two germline ends. CDR3 protein: CAIRGETEAFF. The CDR3 bases are TGTGCCATCAGGGGAGAGACTGAAGCTTTCTTT.

The V call is TRBV2, the J call TRBJ2-1; TRBD2 might be the D (5 bases). CDR3 length equals 16 residues. Germline CDR1 and CDR2: SNHLY and FYNNEI. V lost 5 bases and J lost 2, with 16 bases in between. This CDR3 is CASSKKSGTAYNEQFF. DNA of the CDR3: TGTGCCAGCAGTAAAAAAAGCGGCACTGCCTACAATGAGCAGTTCTTC.

The chain combines TRBV19 with TRBJ2-5; 11 bases align to TRBD2. V lost 5 bases and J lost 4; bases outside the gene matches: 6. Germline CDR1 reads LNHDA; CDR2 reads SQIVND (reference sequence). The CDR3 runs 15 residues. CDR3 DNA: TGTGCCAGTAGTCCCCTCCTAGCGGGAGGAGAGACCCAGTACTTC. Protein sequence: CASSPLLAGGETQYF. The variable domain in full, with the rest retrieved from reference TRBV19 and TRBJ2-5, is DGGITQSPKYLFRKEGQNVTLSCEQNLNHDAMYWYRQDPGQGLRLIYYSQIVNDFQKGDIAEGYSVSREKKESFPLTVTSAQKNPTAFYLCASSPLLAGGETQYFGPGTRLLVL.

This clone has only a few counts. The CDR3 DNA reads as TGCAGCGTTGGGGAGTGGAATCAGCCCCAGCATTTT. Residues: CSVGEWNQPQHF. J is TRBJ1-5 and V is TRBV29-1; D ambiguous. The CDR3 sequence is 12 residues long. The ends were cut back, 4 bases at V and 4 bases at J, with 8 bases in the middle. Germline V CDR1 and CDR2: SQVTM, ANQGSEA.

The rearrangement joins TRBV30 to TRBJ1-3; D unclear. The germline V and J ends were trimmed by 0 bases and 0 bases, with 6 bases remaining between them. Germline loops: CDR1 GTSNPN, CDR2 SVGIG (reference sequence). The CDR3 length is 14 residues. As DNA, the CDR3 is TGTGCCTGGAGTGTCACTTACTCTGGAAACACCATATATTTT. It specifies CAWSVTYSGNTIYF.

The V and J genes are TRBV30 and TRBJ2-1, with D perhaps TRBD1 (5 bases). Trimming stripped 0 bases from V and 15 bases from J, with 18 bases between. Germline V lookup: CDR1 GTSNPN, CDR2 SVGIG (reference sequence). The CDR3 has 13 amino acids. Here the CDR3 DNA reads TGTGCCTGGAGTGTTAAAGGGGCTCTTGGGTCGTTCTTC. The encoded protein is CAWSVKGALGSFF.

The CDR3 spells CASSEGGGLEQFF. As DNA, the CDR3 is TGTGCCAGCAGTGAAGGGGGCGGTTTGGAGCAGTTCTTC. The chain is built from TRBV6-4 and TRBJ2-1, with TRBD1 identical over 7 bases. The length of the CDR3 is 13 residues. CDR1 and CDR2 from the germline V gene are MRHNA and SNTAGT. The V segment lost 3 bases and the J segment 10 bases; nucleotides outside the gene matches: 6.

This rearrangement joins TRBV7-2 to TRBJ2-3; 8 bases align to TRBD2. This CDR3 is built from 17 residues. The V gene end was trimmed by 0 bases and the J gene end by 6 bases; junction bases not matched to a gene: 11. Per germline, CDR1 SGHTA and CDR2 FQGNSA. The CDR3 protein is CASSLAWLGLGGDTQYF. The CDR3 DNA follows: TGTGCCAGCAGCTTAGCGTGGTTGGGACTAGGAGGGGATACGCAGTATTTT. Based on the CDR3 plus reference TRBV7-2 and TRBJ2-3, the full variable domain is GAGVSQSPSNKVTEKGKDVELRCDPISGHTALYWYRQSLGQGLEFLIYFQGNSAPDKSGLPSDRFSAERTGGSVSTLTIQRTQQEDSAVYLCASSLAWLGLGGDTQYFGPGTRLTVL.

The chain is built from TRBV9 and TRBJ1-5; 10 bases align to TRBD1. Losses at the gene ends were 2 bases for V and 1 base for J; bases not matched to a gene: 0. Germline values: CDR1 SGDLS, CDR2 YYNGEE. The CDR3 is 15 amino acids. In nucleotides, the CDR3 is TGTGCCAGCAGCGTGGGACAGGGGAGCAATCAGCCCCAGCATTTT. The encoded protein is CASSVGQGSNQPQHF.

CDR3 in amino acids: CASSLTSGGYNEQFF. CDR3 nucleotide sequence: TGTGCCAGCAGCTTAACTAGCGGGGGATACAATGAGCAGTTCTTC. The chain has TRBV7-3 and TRBJ2-1; 9 nucleotides agree with TRBD2. The CDR3 runs 15 residues. Germline CDR1 SGHTA, CDR2 FQGTGA. The V and J ends lost 0 bases and 4 bases, in that order; junction bases with no gene match: 1.

J is TRBJ1-5 and V is TRBV6-5; 12 bases agree with TRBD1. The length of the CDR3 is 14 residues. CDR1 and CDR2 from the germline V gene are MNHEY and SVGAGI. V lost 11 bases and J lost 7; bases outside the gene matches: 9. The CDR3 loop reads CASRLGQGAQPQHF. DNA of the CDR3: TGTGCCTCCCGGTTGGGACAGGGGGCACAGCCCCAGCATTTT.

The J gene is TRBJ2-7, the V gene TRBV7-3, with 11 nucleotides matching TRBD2. CDR3 length: 14 residues. Per germline, CDR1 SGHTA and CDR2 FQGTGA. The V and J ends lost 5 bases and 7 bases, in that order; junction bases with no gene match: 7. Here the CDR3 reads CASSLLAGEGEQYF. DNA of the CDR3: TGTGCCAGCAGCCTACTAGCGGGAGAGGGTGAGCAGTACTTC.